In this sample, the clone carrying this T cell receptor beta chain turned up a few times. Antigen specificity is unknown. This specimen belongs to a study of cytomegalovirus exposure and HLA in healthy donors. Broader study findings: It was in a later analysis that TCR association rates were seen to vary by HLA locus, highest for DRB1 and lowest for HLA-C. Several of the most significant clusters appeared, in a later analysis, to be linked to common viral pathogens.

The PCR used 60 Vbeta and 13 Jbeta primers. Produced via immunoSEQ multiplex PCR; TCRdb's table is partial and in-frame only. The table shows under 200,000 clones, with around 75% occurring only once. This CDR3 contains 15 residues. V shed 0 bases, J shed 5 bases, and the junction held 1 base outside the gene matches. The germline V gene encodes CDR1 PRHDT and CDR2 FYEKMQ (reference sequence). The TCR comes from a woman between 25 and 40 years old in good health and CMV-seropositive. The sample comprised PBMCs. The chain employs TRBV13 and TRBJ2-1; 10 bases match TRBD2. The DNA of the CDR3 is TGTGCCAGCAGCTTAGGCGGACTAGCGGACAATGAGCAGTTCTTC. Protein sequence: CASSLGGLADNEQFF.